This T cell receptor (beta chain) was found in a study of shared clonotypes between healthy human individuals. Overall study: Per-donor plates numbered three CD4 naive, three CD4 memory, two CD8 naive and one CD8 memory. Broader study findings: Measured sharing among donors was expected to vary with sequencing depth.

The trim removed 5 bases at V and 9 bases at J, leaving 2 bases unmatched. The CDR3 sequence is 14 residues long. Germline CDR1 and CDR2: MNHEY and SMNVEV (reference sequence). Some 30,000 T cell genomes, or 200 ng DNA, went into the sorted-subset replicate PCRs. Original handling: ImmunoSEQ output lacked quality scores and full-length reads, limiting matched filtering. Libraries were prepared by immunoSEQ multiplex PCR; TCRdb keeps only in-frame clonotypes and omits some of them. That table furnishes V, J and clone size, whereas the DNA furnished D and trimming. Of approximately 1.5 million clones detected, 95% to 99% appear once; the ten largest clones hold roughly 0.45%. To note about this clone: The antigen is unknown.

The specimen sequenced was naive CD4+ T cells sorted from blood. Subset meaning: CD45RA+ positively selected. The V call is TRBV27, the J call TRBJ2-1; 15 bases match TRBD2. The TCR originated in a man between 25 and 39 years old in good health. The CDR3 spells CASSRGLAGGEQFF. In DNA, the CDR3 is TGTGCCAGCAGTAGGGGACTAGCGGGAGGTGAGCAGTTCTTC.